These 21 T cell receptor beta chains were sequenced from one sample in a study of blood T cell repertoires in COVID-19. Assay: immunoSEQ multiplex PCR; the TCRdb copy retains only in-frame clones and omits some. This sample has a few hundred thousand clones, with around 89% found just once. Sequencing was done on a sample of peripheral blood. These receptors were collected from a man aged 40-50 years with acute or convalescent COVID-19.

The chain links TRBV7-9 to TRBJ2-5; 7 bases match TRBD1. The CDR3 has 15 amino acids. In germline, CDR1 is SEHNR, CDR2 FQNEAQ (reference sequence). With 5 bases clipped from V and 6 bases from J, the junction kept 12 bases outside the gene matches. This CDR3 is CASSTDRNLGKTQYF. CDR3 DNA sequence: TGTGCCAGCAGCACGGACAGGAACTTAGGAAAGACCCAGTACTTC.

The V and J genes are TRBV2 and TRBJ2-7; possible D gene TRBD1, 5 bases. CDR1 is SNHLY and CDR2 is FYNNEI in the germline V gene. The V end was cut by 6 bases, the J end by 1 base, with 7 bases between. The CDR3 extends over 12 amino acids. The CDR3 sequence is CASRAGSYEQYF. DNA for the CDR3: TGTGCCAGCAGGGCAGGGTCCTACGAGCAGTACTTC.

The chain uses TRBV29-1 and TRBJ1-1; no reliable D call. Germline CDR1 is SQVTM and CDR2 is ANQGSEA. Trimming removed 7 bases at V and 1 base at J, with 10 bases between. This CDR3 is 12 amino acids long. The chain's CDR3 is CSGDPGNTEAFF. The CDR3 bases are TGCAGCGGTGACCCAGGGAACACTGAAGCTTTCTTT.

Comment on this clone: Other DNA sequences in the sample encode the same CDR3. The CDR3 nucleotides read TGTGCCAGCAGCCGGGGTGCAACTAATGAAAAACTGTTTTTT. Encoded protein: CASSRGATNEKLFF. V and J are TRBV6-5 and TRBJ1-4; D gene ambiguous. The CDR3 contains 14 residues. The V end lost 6 bases, the J end lost 0 bases, and 8 bases lay between the germline ends. Looked up from germline, CDR1 is MNHEY and CDR2 is SVGAGI.

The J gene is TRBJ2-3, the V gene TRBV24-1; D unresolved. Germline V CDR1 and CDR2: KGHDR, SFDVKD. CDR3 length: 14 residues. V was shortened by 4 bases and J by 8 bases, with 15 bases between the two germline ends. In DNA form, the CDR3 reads TGTGCCACCAGTGACAGAACTCGTTTAGCTACGCAGTATTTT. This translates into CATSDRTRLATQYF.

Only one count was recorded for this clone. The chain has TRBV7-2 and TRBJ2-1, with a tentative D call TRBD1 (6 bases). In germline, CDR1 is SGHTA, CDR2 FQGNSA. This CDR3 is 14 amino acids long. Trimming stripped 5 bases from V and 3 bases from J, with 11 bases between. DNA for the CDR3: TGTGCCAGCAGCGCAGGGGACAACTACAATGAGCAGTTCTTC. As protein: CASSAGDNYNEQFF.

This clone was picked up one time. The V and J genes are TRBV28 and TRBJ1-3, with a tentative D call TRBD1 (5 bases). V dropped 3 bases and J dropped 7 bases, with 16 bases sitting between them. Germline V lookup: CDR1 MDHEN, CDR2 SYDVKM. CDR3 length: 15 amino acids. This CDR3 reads CASSFLEDQGNTIYF. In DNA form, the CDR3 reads TGTGCCAGCAGTTTTCTGGAAGACCAGGGCAACACCATATATTTT.

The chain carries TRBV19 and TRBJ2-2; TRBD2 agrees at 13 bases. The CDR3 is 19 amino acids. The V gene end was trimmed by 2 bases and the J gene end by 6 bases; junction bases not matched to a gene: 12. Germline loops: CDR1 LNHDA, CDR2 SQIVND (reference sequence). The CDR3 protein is CASSIKFFGLAGVAGELFF. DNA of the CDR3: TGTGCCAGTAGTATAAAATTTTTCGGACTAGCGGGAGTTGCCGGGGAGCTGTTTTTT. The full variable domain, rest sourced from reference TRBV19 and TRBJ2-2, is DGGITQSPKYLFRKEGQNVTLSCEQNLNHDAMYWYRQDPGQGLRLIYYSQIVNDFQKGDIAEGYSVSREKKESFPLTVTSAQKNPTAFYLCASSIKFFGLAGVAGELFFGEGSRLTVL.

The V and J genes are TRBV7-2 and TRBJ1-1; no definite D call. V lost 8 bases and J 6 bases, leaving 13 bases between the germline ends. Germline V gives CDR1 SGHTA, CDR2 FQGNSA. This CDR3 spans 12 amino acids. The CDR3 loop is CASGPYGAEAFF. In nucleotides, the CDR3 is TGTGCCAGCGGCCCCTACGGGGCTGAAGCTTTCTTT.

CDR3 region: CASSLRQGAGTEAFF. DNA of the CDR3: TGTGCCAGCAGTCTGCGACAGGGGGCCGGCACTGAAGCTTTCTTT. The chain uses TRBV27 and TRBJ1-1, with TRBD1 identical over 10 bases. Unmatched junction bases numbered 7, after V lost 5 bases and J lost 4 bases. Germline V lookup: CDR1 MNHEY, CDR2 SMNVEV (reference sequence). CDR3 length: 15 residues.

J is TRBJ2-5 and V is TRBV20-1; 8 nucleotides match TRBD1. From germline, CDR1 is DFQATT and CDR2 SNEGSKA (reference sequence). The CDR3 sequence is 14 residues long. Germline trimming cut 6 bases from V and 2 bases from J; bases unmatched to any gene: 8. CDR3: CSASPGGRQETQYF. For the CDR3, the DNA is TGCAGTGCCAGTCCAGGGGGCCGGCAAGAGACCCAGTACTTC.

CDR3 protein: CASSEIPWQGAGGELFF. The DNA of the CDR3 is TGTGCCAGCAGTGAGATCCCATGGCAGGGGGCTGGCGGGGAGCTGTTTTTT. The rearrangement uses TRBV2 and TRBJ2-2; the match to TRBD1 covers 8 bases. The CDR3 loop spans 17 amino acids. V dropped 3 bases and J dropped 7; count of bases not matched to a gene: 13. Germline V gene lookup returns CDR1 SNHLY and CDR2 FYNNEI.

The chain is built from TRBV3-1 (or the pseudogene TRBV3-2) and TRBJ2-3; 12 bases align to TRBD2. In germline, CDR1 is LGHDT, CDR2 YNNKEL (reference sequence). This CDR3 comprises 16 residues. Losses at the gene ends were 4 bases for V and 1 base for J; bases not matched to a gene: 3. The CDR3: CASSRRLAGGTDTQYF. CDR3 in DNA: TGTGCCAGCAGCCGTCGACTAGCGGGAGGCACAGATACGCAGTATTTT.

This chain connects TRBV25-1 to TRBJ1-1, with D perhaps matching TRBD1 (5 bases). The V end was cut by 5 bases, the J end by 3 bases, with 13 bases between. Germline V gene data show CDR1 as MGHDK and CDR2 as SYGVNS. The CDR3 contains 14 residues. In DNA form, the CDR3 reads TGTGCCAGCAGTCATACCAGGGCGGACACTGAAGCTTTCTTT. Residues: CASSHTRADTEAFF. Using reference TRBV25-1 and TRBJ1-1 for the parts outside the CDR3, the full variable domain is EADIYQTPRYLVIGTGKKITLECSQTMGHDKMYWYQQDPGMELHLIHYSYGVNSTEKGDLSSESTVSRIRTEHFPLTLESARPSHTSQYLCASSHTRADTEAFFGQGTRLTVV.

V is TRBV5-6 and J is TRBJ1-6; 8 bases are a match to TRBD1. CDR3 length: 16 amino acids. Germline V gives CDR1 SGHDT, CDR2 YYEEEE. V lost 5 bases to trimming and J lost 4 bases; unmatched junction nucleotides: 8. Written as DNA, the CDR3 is TGTGCCAGCAGTCAAGGACAGGGACGATATAATTCACCCCTCCACTTT. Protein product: CASSQGQGRYNSPLHF.

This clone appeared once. CDR3 in DNA: TGTGCCAGCAGTGAATTCCCGGACAGGGCTGATCAGCCCCAGCATTTT. Its protein product is CASSEFPDRADQPQHF. This chain links TRBV2 with TRBJ1-5, with 8 bases lining up with TRBD1. The V and J ends lost 2 bases and 5 bases, in that order; junction bases with no gene match: 8. There are 16 residues in the CDR3. The germline CDR1 and CDR2 sequences are SNHLY and FYNNEI.

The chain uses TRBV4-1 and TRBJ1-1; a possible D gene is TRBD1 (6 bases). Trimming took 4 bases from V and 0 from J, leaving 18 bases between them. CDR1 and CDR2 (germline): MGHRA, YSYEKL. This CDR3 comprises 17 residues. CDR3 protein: CASSRWTMDSLNTEAFF. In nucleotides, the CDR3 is TGCGCCAGCAGCCGGTGGACAATGGACAGCCTGAACACTGAAGCTTTCTTT.

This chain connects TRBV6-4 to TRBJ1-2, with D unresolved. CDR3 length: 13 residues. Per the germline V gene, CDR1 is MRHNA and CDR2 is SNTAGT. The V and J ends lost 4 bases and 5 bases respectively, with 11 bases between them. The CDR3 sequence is CASSGTLGYGYTF. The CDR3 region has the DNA TGTGCCAGCAGTGGGACTTTGGGATATGGCTACACCTTC.

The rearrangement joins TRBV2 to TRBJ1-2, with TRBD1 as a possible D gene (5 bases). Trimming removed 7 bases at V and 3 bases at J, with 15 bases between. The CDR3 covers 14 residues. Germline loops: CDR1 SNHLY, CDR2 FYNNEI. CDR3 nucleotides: TGTGCCAGCACCGGAAGGGAAGGGGACTATGGCTACACCTTC. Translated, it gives CASTGREGDYGYTF.

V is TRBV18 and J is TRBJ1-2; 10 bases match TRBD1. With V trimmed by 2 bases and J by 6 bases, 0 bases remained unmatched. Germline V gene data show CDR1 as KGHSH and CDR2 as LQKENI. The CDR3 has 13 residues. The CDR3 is CASSPDRGHGYTF. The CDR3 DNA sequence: TGTGCCAGCTCACCAGACAGGGGGCATGGCTACACCTTC.

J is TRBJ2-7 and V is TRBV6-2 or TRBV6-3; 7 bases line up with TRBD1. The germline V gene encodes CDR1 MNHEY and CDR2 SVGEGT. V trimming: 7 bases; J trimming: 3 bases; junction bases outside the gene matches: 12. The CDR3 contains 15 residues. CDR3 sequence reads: CASNPHGTAFYEQYF. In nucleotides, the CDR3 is TGTGCCAGCAACCCCCACGGGACAGCTTTCTACGAGCAGTACTTC.